The 28 T cell receptor beta chains given below trace back to one sample, sequenced in a study of prognosis after radiotherapy for stage I lung cancer. Template was genomic DNA; TCR beta CDR3 amplified in two multiplex PCR rounds. Round one of PCR was performed, and it used primers specific to each TRBV and TRBJ gene. In TCRdb, the multiplex PCR reads were re-called with MiXCR into one record per CDR3 protein. The table has tens of thousands of distinct CDR3 sequences, roughly a quarter seen once. The sample here was PBMCs, taken before or after stereotactic body radiation therapy (not recorded which). The receptor source for this set is a donor aged 50 or older with non-small cell lung cancer.

V is TRBV2 and J is TRBJ1-1; D call uncertain. Per the germline V gene, CDR1 is SNHLY and CDR2 is FYNNEI. This CDR3 has 16 amino acids. Trimming shortened V by 2 bases and J by 0 bases, and 13 bases separated the two germline ends. CDR3 sequence reads: CASSEIGMLMNTEAFF. The CDR3 nucleotides are TGTGCCAGCAGTGAAATAGGTATGCTGATGAACACTGAAGCTTTCTTT.

As concerns this clonotype: With a far larger clone one base away, a read error is the likely cause. This CDR3 is CASTPRGTPDSGANVLTF. The CDR3 DNA reads TGTGCCAGCACGCCGCGCGGGACACCCGATTCTGGGGCCAACGTCCTGACTTTC. J is TRBJ2-6 and V is TRBV6-2 or TRBV6-3; D is tentatively TRBD1 or TRBD2 (6 bases each). This CDR3 region has 18 residues. Trimming pared 7 bases from V and 1 base from J, leaving 20 bases between. Germline lookup yields CDR1 MNHEY and CDR2 SVGEGT.

At least ten counts were recorded for this clonotype. The rearrangement joins TRBV19 to TRBJ1-2, with D uncertain. The V end was cut by 3 bases, the J end by 8 bases, with 16 bases between. The germline V gene encodes CDR1 LNHDA and CDR2 SQIVND (reference sequence). This CDR3 comprises 14 residues. The CDR3 reads CASSIRDRVKGYTF. CDR3 sequence (DNA): TGTGCCAGTAGTATTCGCGACCGGGTAAAAGGCTACACCTTC. Together with reference TRBV19 and TRBJ1-2, the CDR3 gives the full variable domain: DGGITQSPKYLFRKEGQNVTLSCEQNLNHDAMYWYRQDPGQGLRLIYYSQIVNDFQKGDIAEGYSVSREKKESFPLTVTSAQKNPTAFYLCASSIRDRVKGYTFGSGTRLTVV.

This clonotype came up many times. CDR3 sequence reads: CASSLPVGEQFF. The CDR3 DNA reads as TGTGCCAGCAGCTTACCGGTTGGTGAGCAGTTCTTC. The chain couples TRBV7-3 to TRBJ2-1; D remains unclear. Germline-derived CDR1 and CDR2 are SGHTA and FQGTGA. CDR3 length equals 12 residues. V shed 2 bases and J shed 9 bases, with 8 bases lying between them.

As to this clonotype: This clone may be a read error of a much larger clone one base away. The gene calls are TRBV7-8 and TRBJ2-7; a weak D match, TRBD1 (6 bases). The germline gives CDR1 SGHVS, CDR2 FQNEAQ. The ends were cut back, 4 bases at V and 3 bases at J, with 16 bases in the middle. This CDR3 has 15 residues. The CDR3 bases are TGTGCCAGCAGCTCCCGGGGCAGGGGAGTCTACGAGCAGTACTTC. Amino acid sequence: CASSSRGRGVYEQYF. The whole variable domain, filled in from reference TRBV7-8 and TRBJ2-7, reads GAGVSQSPRYKVAKRGQDVALRCDPISGHVSLFWYQQALGQGPEFLTYFQNEAQLDKSGLPSDRFFAERPEGSVSTLKIQRTQQEDSAVYLCASSSRGRGVYEQYFGPGTRLTVT.

This clonotype has a count of ten or more. V gene TRBV3-1 combines with J gene TRBJ2-7; 8 bases match TRBD2. V lost 3 bases and J lost 3; bases outside the gene matches: 4. Germline loops: CDR1 LGHDT, CDR2 YNNKEL (reference sequence). This CDR3 spans 14 amino acids. This chain's CDR3 is CASSQRGLGYEQYF. The CDR3 DNA sequence: TGTGCCAGCAGCCAGCGGGGACTAGGCTACGAGCAGTACTTC.

On this clonotype: This may stem from a read error, because a much larger clone lies one nucleotide away. The V call is TRBV12-5, the J call TRBJ2-7; 8 bases align to TRBD1. Trimming at V came to 2 bases and at J to 1 base, leaving 13 bases not matched to a gene. The germline gives CDR1 LGHNT, CDR2 FRNRAP. This CDR3 region has 18 residues. CDR3 residues: CASGLRLRDRFWSYEQYF. CDR3 nucleotides: TGTGCTAGTGGTTTGCGCCTCAGGGACAGGTTCTGGTCCTACGAGCAGTACTTC.

This clonotype was recorded at least ten times. The V gene is TRBV20-1, the J gene TRBJ2-5; D gene uncertain. V was trimmed by 1 base and J by 2 bases, leaving 11 bases between them. The CDR3 has 14 residues. Germline V gene sequence: CDR1 DFQATT, CDR2 SNEGSKA (reference sequence). The CDR3 DNA is TGCAGTGCTAGAGTGGGAATACAACAAGAGACCCAGTACTTC. Protein sequence: CSARVGIQQETQYF.

This clonotype was recorded at least ten times. This chain connects TRBV3-1 to TRBJ1-3; TRBD1 matches 8 bases. V was clipped by 3 bases and J by 6 bases; unmatched bases: 7. This CDR3 region has 15 residues. Germline V CDR1 and CDR2: LGHDT, YNNKEL (reference sequence). The CDR3, as DNA: TGTGCCAGCAGCCAGGAGACAGGGGTTGTAAACACCATATATTTT. Translation: CASSQETGVVNTIYF.

This clonotype was seen many times. The chain links TRBV3-1 to TRBJ2-1; 9 bases fit TRBD2. The CDR3 runs to 17 residues. V shed 4 bases, J shed 5 bases, and the junction held 12 bases outside the gene matches. The germline V gene encodes CDR1 LGHDT and CDR2 YNNKEL (reference sequence). CDR3 region: CASSPDPRGGRDNEQFF. The CDR3, as DNA: TGTGCCAGCAGCCCTGATCCGCGGGGGGGGCGGGACAATGAGCAGTTCTTC.

The sample holds many counts of this clonotype. Mismatch with germline at one junction end may stem from a read error. The rearrangement uses TRBV7-7 and TRBJ2-2; maybe TRBD2 (7 bases). Germline V gene lookup returns CDR1 SSHAT and CDR2 FNYEAQ (reference sequence). This CDR3 has 16 residues. The DNA of the CDR3 is TGTGCTAGCAGCCCTATCGAGGGAGGGGGATCCGGGGAGCTGTTTTTT. Protein product: CASSPIEGGGSGELFF.

Many counts were recorded for this clonotype. J is TRBJ2-3 and V is TRBV7-8; D may be TRBD1 or TRBD2 (6 bases each). Germline V lookup: CDR1 SGHVS, CDR2 FQNEAQ. Trimming removed 6 bases from V and 2 bases from J, with 21 bases in between. The CDR3 sequence is 17 residues long. CDR3 region: CASSYQPDRTNTDTQYF. In nucleotides, the CDR3 is TGTGCCAGCAGTTACCAACCTGACAGGACTAACACAGATACGCAGTATTTT.

This clonotype was seen repeatedly, ten times or more. The rearrangement links TRBV10-3 to TRBJ2-3; D gene unclear. From germline, CDR1 is ENHRY and CDR2 SYGVKD. V dropped 4 bases and J dropped 7 bases, with 6 bases sitting between them. This CDR3 has 11 amino acids. CDR3 in DNA: TGTGCCATCAGTGTGCGCAATACGCAGTATTTT. This translates into CAISVRNTQYF.

This clonotype was found many times. The chain uses TRBV6-1 and TRBJ2-1; TRBD1 matches at 7 bases. This CDR3 comprises 16 residues. Per the germline V gene, CDR1 is MNHNS and CDR2 is SASEGT. The trim removed 6 bases at V and 7 bases at J, leaving 15 bases unmatched. The CDR3 bases are TGTGCCAGCAGCCGCAGTCGACAGGGACCTAGGAATGAGCAGTTCTTC. This sequence encodes CASSRSRQGPRNEQFF.

This clonotype has at least ten counts. The genes are TRBV2 and TRBJ2-3, with D unclear. The CDR3 covers 13 residues. Germline V gene lookup returns CDR1 SNHLY and CDR2 FYNNEI. The V end lost 4 bases, the J end lost 2 bases, and 7 bases lay between the germline ends. CDR3 sequence (DNA): TGTGCCAGCAGTGGGACCTCCACAGATACGCAGTATTTT. It specifies CASSGTSTDTQYF.

This clonotype was counted ten times or more. The chain has TRBV20-1 and TRBJ2-2, with D perhaps matching TRBD2 (7 bases). The V gene's germline CDR1 is DFQATT and CDR2 SNEGSKA (reference sequence). Trimming removed 2 bases at V and 3 bases at J, with 19 bases between. The CDR3 extends over 17 amino acids. In DNA, the CDR3 is TGCAGTGCTAGACGGTTATGGGGGGGCACGGACACCGGGGAGCTGTTTTTT. Its translation is CSARRLWGGTDTGELFF.

Details on this clonotype: A read error may account for a junction end that differs from germline. This sequence joins TRBV5-1 and TRBJ1-6; D gene unclear. Per germline, CDR1 SGHRS and CDR2 YFSETQ. This CDR3 region has 14 residues. In nucleotides, the CDR3 is TGTGCCAGAAGCGGCGGGGAGTGGAATTCACCCCTCCACTTT. Its translation: CARSGGEWNSPLHF.

This clonotype was seen repeatedly, ten times or more. The rearrangement links TRBV6-1 to TRBJ2-2; perhaps TRBD2 as D (7 bases). There are 16 residues in the CDR3. The V end lost 8 bases, the J end lost 3 bases, and 19 bases lay between the germline ends. CDR1 and CDR2 (germline): MNHNS, SASEGT. CDR3 sequence: CASFPKGGAYTGELFF. Written as DNA, the CDR3 is TGTGCCAGCTTTCCAAAAGGGGGGGCGTACACCGGGGAGCTGTTTTTT.

This clonotype was observed many times. The chain uses TRBV3-1 and TRBJ2-2; TRBD2 might be the D (6 bases). The V end lost 0 bases, the J end lost 6 bases, and 14 bases lay between the germline ends. This CDR3 contains 16 residues. Germline values: CDR1 LGHDT, CDR2 YNNKEL (reference sequence). CDR3 residues: CASSQEVLAGAGELFF. The CDR3 DNA is TGTGCCAGCAGCCAAGAGGTACTAGCTGGGGCCGGGGAGCTGTTTTTT.

This clonotype was seen at least ten times. CDR3 protein: CATKGDQGLWGLNTEAFF. The CDR3 coding sequence is TGTGCCACGAAGGGAGATCAGGGGCTTTGGGGTTTGAACACTGAAGCTTTCTTT. The V and J genes are TRBV6-1 and TRBJ1-1; tentatively, D is TRBD1 (6 bases). Trimming removed 10 bases from V and 0 bases from J, with 27 bases in between. The CDR3 runs 18 residues. Germline V CDR1 and CDR2: MNHNS, SASEGT.

Concerning this clonotype itself: This may be a read error, as it is one base from a much larger clone. The CDR3 sequence is CASSEELGQEGEKLFF. CDR3 sequence (DNA): TGTGCCAGCAGTGAAGAGCTGGGACAGGAGGGTGAAAAACTGTTTTTT. The chain employs TRBV6-2 or TRBV6-3 and TRBJ1-4, with 8 bases identical to TRBD1. Germline lookup yields CDR1 MNHEY and CDR2 SVGEGT. Trimming removed 5 bases from V and 7 bases from J; junction bases left unmatched: 12. CDR3 length: 16 amino acids.

In its sample, this clonotype was seen once. A far larger clone lies a single base away; this is likely a read error. This sequence joins TRBV6-2 or TRBV6-3 and TRBJ1-1; the D is unclear. Germline CDR1 MNHEY, CDR2 SVGEGT. The CDR3 is 13 residues long. CDR3 region: CACSRFVNTEAFF. In DNA, the CDR3 is TGTGCCTGCAGTAGATTTGTGAACACTGAAGCTTTCTTT.

With respect to this clonotype: A read error is possible here, since a much larger clone lies one base away. This chain connects TRBV6-5 to TRBJ1-1, with 8 bases that match TRBD1. This CDR3 is built from 15 residues. CDR1 and CDR2 (germline): MNHEY, SVGAGI. Trimming took 2 bases from V and 10 from J; bases not matched to a gene: 12. CDR3 amino acids: CASSYPSQGASGAFF. CDR3 nucleotide sequence: TGTGCCAGCAGTTACCCATCCCAGGGGGCTAGCGGAGCTTTCTTT.

This chain connects TRBV10-3 to TRBJ2-1, with D tentatively TRBD1 or TRBD2 (6 bases each). From germline, CDR1 is ENHRY and CDR2 SYGVKD. Trimming removed 9 bases at V and 7 bases at J, with 25 bases between. CDR3 length equals 16 residues. The CDR3 spells CAMGSEGCQGRNEQFF. In DNA form, the CDR3 reads TGTGCCATGGGATCGGAAGGGTGCCAGGGGAGGAATGAGCAGTTCTTC.

This clonotype was picked up many times. The V gene is TRBV28, the J gene TRBJ1-1; D is uncertain. CDR3 length equals 12 residues. The germline V gene encodes CDR1 MDHEN and CDR2 SYDVKM. The V gene lost 5 bases and the J gene lost 5 bases, with 9 bases spanning the gap. In DNA form, the CDR3 reads TGTGCCAGCAGTGACCCGGGTACTGAAGCTTTCTTT. Translating it yields CASSDPGTEAFF.

This clonotype has at least ten counts. The chain is built from TRBV24-1 and TRBJ2-1, with D possibly being TRBD2 (6 bases). Germline V gene sequence: CDR1 KGHDR, CDR2 SFDVKD. The length of the CDR3 is 13 residues. With 6 bases removed from V and 6 bases from J, the gap between germline ends came to 11 bases. The CDR3 DNA is TGTGCCACCAGTCCACCCGGGAGCAATGAGCAGTTCTTC. Its protein product is CATSPPGSNEQFF.

This sequence joins TRBV13 and TRBJ1-1, with 8 bases matching TRBD1. The V segment lost 5 bases and the J segment 9 bases; nucleotides outside the gene matches: 8. Per germline, CDR1 PRHDT and CDR2 FYEKMQ (reference sequence). This CDR3 spans 13 amino acids. CDR3 sequence (DNA): TGTGCCAGCAGCCCGATTGGCAGGGGGCAAGCTTTCTTT. This codes for CASSPIGRGQAFF.

Many counts were recorded for this clonotype. The chain uses TRBV6-1 and TRBJ1-4, with 9 bases identical to TRBD1. The CDR3 totals 14 residues. Looked up from germline, CDR1 is MNHNS and CDR2 is SASEGT. Trimming cost V 6 bases and J 6 bases; bases outside gene matches: 5. CDR3 residues: CASSSDRGYEKLFF. CDR3 in DNA: TGTGCCAGCAGCTCGGACAGGGGATATGAAAAACTGTTTTTT.